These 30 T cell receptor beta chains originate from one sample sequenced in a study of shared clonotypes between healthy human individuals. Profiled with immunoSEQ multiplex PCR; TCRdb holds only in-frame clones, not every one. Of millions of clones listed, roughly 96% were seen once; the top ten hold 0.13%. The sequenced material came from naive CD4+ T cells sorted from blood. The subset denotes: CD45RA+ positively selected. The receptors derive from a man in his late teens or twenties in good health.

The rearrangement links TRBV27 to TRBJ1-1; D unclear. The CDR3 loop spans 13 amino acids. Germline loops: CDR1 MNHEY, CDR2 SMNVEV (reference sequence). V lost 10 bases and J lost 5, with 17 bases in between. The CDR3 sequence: CATHYREGTEAFF. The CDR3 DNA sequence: TGTGCCACCCACTACCGCGAGGGAACTGAAGCTTTCTTT.

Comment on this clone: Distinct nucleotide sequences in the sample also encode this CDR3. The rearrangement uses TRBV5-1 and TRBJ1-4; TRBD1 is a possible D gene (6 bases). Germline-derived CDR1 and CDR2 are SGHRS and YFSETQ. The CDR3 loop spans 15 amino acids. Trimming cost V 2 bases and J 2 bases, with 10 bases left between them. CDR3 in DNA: TGCGCCAGCAGCTTAGTGGGGGCGACTAATGAAAAACTGTTTTTT. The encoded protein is CASSLVGATNEKLFF. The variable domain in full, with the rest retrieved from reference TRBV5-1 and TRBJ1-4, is KAGVTQTPRYLIKTRGQQVTLSCSPISGHRSVSWYQQTPGQGLQFLFEYFSETQRNKGNFPGRFSGRQFSNSRSEMNVSTLELGDSALYLCASSLVGATNEKLFFGSGTQLSVL.

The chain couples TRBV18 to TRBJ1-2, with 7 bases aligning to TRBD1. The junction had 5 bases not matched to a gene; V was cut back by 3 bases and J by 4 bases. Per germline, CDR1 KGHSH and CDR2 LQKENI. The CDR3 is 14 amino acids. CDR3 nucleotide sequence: TGTGCCAGCTCACCTGACAGGGTGCGCTATGGCTACACCTTC. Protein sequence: CASSPDRVRYGYTF.

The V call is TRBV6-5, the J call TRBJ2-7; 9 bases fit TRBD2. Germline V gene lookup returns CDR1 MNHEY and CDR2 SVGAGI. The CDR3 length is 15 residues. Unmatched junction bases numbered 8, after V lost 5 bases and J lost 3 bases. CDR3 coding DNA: TGTGCCAGCAGTGCACCTCGACTAGCGGTCTACGAGCAGTACTTC. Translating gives CASSAPRLAVYEQYF.

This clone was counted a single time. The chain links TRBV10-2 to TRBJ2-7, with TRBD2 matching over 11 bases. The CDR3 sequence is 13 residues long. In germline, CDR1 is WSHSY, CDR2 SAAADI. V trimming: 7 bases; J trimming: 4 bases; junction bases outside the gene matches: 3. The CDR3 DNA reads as TGCGCCAGCATAGTAGCGGGAGGGTACGAGCAGTACTTC. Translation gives CASIVAGGYEQYF.

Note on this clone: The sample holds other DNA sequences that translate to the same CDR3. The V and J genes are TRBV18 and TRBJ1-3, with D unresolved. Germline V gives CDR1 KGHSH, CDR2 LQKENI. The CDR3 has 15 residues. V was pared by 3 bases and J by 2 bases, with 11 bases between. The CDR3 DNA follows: TGTGCCAGCTCACCCAACCGCGGACCTGGAAACACCATATATTTT. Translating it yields CASSPNRGPGNTIYF.

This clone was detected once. The DNA for the CDR3 is TGCGCCAGCAGCCAAGCGGACAGGGTGCTCGATGAGCAGTTCTTC. Its translation is CASSQADRVLDEQFF. The chain has TRBV4-1 and TRBJ2-1; 8 bases are a match to TRBD1. CDR3 length: 15 amino acids. The V gene's germline CDR1 is MGHRA and CDR2 YSYEKL. V was pared by 1 base and J by 8 bases, with 7 bases of the junction left unmatched.

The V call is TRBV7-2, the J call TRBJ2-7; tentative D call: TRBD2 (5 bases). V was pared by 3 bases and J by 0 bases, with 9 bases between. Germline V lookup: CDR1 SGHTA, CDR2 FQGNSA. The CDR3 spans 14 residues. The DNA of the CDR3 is TGTGCCAGCAGCTTCACTAGGGACTCCTACGAGCAGTACTTC. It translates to CASSFTRDSYEQYF.

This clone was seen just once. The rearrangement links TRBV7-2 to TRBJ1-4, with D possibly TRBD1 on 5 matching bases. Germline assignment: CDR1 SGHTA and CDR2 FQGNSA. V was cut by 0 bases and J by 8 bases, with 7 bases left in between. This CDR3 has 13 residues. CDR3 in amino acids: CASSLASGEKLFF. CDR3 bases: TGTGCCAGCAGCTTAGCTTCAGGGGAAAAACTGTTTTTT.

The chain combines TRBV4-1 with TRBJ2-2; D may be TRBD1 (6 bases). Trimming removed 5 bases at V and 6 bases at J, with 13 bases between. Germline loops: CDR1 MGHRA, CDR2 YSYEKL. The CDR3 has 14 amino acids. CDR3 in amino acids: CASSTLKGAGELFF. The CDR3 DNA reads TGCGCCAGCAGCACACTTAAGGGGGCCGGGGAGCTGTTTTTT.

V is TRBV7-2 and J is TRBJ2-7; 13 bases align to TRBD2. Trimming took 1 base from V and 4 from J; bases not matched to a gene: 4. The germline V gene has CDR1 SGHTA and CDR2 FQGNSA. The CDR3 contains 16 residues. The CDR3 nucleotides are TGTGCCAGCAGCTTAGGGACTAGCGGGGGTGCATACGAGCAGTACTTC. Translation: CASSLGTSGGAYEQYF.

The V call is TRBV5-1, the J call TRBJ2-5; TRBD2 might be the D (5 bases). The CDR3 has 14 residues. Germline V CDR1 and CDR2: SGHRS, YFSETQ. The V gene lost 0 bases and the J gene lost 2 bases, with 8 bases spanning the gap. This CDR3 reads CASSLVTIQETQYF. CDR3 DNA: TGCGCCAGCAGCTTGGTGACTATTCAAGAGACCCAGTACTTC.

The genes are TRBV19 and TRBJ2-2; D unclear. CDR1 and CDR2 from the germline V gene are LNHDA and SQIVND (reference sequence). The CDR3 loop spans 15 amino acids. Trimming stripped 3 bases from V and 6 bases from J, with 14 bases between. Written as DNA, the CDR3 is TGTGCCAGTAGTATCTCTGAGTGGTCACCCGGGGAGCTGTTTTTT. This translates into CASSISEWSPGELFF.

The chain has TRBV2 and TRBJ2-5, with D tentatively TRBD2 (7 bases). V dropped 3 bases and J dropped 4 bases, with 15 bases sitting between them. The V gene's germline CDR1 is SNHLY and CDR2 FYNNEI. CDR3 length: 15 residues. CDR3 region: CASSDTRGGAETQYF. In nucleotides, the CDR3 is TGTGCCAGCAGTGATACGAGGGGGGGCGCAGAGACCCAGTACTTC.

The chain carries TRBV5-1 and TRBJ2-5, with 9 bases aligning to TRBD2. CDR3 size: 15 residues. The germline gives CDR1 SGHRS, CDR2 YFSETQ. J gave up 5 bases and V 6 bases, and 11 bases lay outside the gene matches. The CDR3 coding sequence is TGCGCCAGCACCACGCCCGGACTAGCGTTCGAGACCCAGTACTTC. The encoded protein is CASTTPGLAFETQYF.

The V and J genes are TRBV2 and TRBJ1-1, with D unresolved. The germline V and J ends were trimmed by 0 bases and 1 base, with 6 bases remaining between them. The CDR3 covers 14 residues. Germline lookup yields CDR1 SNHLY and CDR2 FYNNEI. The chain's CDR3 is CASSEALGNTEAFF. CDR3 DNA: TGTGCCAGCAGTGAAGCGCTGGGGAACACTGAAGCTTTCTTT.

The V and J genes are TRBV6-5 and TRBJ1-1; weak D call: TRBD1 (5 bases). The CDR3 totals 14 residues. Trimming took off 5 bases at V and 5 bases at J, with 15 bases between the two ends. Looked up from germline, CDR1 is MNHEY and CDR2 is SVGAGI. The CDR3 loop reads CASSRSGGETEAFF. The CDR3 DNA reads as TGTGCCAGCAGTCGGTCTGGGGGAGAAACTGAAGCTTTCTTT.

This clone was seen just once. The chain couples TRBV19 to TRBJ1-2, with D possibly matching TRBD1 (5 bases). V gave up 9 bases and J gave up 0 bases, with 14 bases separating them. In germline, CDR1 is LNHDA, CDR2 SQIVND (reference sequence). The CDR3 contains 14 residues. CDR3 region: CASRQLGANYGYTF. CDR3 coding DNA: TGTGCCAGCAGACAGTTGGGAGCTAACTATGGCTACACCTTC.

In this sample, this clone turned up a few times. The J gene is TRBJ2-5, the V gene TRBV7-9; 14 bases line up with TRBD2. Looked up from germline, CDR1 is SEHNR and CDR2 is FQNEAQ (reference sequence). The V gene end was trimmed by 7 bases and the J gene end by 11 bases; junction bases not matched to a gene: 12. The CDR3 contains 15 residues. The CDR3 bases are TGTGCCAGCAAGCGACTAGCGGGAGGGATGGGTGAGCAGTACTTC. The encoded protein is CASKRLAGGMGEQYF.

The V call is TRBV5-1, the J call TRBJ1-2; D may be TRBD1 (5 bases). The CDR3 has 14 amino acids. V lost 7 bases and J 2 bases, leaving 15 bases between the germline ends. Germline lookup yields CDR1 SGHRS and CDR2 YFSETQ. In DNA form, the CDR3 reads TGCGCCAGCGGAGAATCGACAGTCAACTATGGCTACACCTTC. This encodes CASGESTVNYGYTF.

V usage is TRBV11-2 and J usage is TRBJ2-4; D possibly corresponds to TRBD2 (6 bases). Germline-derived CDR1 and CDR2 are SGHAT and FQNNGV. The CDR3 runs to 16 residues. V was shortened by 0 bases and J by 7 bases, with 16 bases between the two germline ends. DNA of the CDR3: TGTGCCAGCAGCTTAGACTGGGGACTGGTGAGGAACATTCAGTACTTC. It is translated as CASSLDWGLVRNIQYF.

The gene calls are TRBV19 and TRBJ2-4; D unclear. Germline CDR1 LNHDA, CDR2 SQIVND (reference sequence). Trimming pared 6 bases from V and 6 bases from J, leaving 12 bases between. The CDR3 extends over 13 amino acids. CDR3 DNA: TGTGCCAGTAGGCCGGACCGTAGAAACATTCAGTACTTC. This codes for CASRPDRRNIQYF.

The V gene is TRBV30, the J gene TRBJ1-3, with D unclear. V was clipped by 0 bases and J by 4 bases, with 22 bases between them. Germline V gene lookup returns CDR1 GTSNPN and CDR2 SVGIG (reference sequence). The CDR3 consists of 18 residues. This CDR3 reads CAWSVLPSRVSGGNTIYF. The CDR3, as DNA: TGTGCCTGGAGTGTCCTTCCTAGTCGGGTTTCGGGAGGAAACACCATATATTTT. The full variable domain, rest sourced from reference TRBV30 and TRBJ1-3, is SQTIHQWPATLVQPVGSPLSLECTVEGTSNPNLYWYRQAAGRGLQLLFYSVGIGQISSEVPQNLSASRPQDRQFILSSKKLLLSDSGFYLCAWSVLPSRVSGGNTIYFGEGSWLTVV.

The chain's CDR3 is CASSYNSGANVLTF. CDR3 bases: TGTGCCAGCAGCTATAACTCTGGGGCCAACGTCCTGACTTTC. This chain connects TRBV5-4 to TRBJ2-6; D ambiguous. V was shortened by 3 bases and J by 0 bases, with 4 bases between the two germline ends. The CDR3 consists of 14 residues. Germline V gene sequence: CDR1 SGHNT, CDR2 YYREEE (reference sequence). The full variable domain, its missing parts supplied by reference TRBV5-4 and TRBJ2-6, is ETGVTQSPTHLIKTRGQQVTLRCSSQSGHNTVSWYQQALGQGPQFIFQYYREEENGRGNFPPRFSGLQFPNYSSELNVNALELDDSALYLCASSYNSGANVLTFGAGSRLTVL.

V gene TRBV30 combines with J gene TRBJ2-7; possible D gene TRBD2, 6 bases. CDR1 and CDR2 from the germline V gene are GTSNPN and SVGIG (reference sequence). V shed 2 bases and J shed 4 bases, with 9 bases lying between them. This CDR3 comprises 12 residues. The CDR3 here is CAWSSSVYEQYF. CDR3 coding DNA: TGTGCCTGGAGTTCTAGCGTATACGAGCAGTACTTC.

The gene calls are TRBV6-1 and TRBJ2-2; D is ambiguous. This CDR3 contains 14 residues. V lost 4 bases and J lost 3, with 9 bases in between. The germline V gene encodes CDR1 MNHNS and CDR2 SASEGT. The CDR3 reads CASSASGHTGELFF. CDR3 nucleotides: TGTGCCAGCAGTGCGTCGGGCCACACCGGGGAGCTGTTTTTT.

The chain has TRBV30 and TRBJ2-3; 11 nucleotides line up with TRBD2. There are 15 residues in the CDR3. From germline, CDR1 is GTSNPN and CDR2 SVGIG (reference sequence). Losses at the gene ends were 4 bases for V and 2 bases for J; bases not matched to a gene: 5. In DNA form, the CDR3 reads TGTGCCTGGAATTTAGCGGGGGGGGTCACAGATACGCAGTATTTT. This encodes CAWNLAGGVTDTQYF.

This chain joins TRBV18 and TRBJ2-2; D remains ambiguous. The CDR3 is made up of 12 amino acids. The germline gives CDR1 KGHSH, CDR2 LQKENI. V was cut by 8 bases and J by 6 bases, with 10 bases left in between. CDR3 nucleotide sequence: TGTGCCAGCACCGTCCTTGCCGGGGAGCTGTTTTTT. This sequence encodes CASTVLAGELFF.

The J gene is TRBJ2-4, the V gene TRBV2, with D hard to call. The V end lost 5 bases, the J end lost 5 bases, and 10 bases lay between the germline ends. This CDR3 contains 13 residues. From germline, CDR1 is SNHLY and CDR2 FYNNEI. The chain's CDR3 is CASSLTIENIQYF. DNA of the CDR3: TGTGCCAGCAGTCTAACGATAGAAAACATTCAGTACTTC. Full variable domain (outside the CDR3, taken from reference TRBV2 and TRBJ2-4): EPEVTQTPSHQVTQMGQEVILRCVPISNHLYFYWYRQILGQKVEFLVSFYNNEISEKSEIFDDQFSVERPDGSNFTLKIRSTKLEDSAMYFCASSLTIENIQYFGAGTRLSVL.

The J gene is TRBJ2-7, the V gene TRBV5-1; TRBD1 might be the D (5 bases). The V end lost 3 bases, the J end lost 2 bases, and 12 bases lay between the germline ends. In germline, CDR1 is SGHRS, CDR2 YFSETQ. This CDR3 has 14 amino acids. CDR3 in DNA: TGCGCCAGCAGCTACGCGACAGAAGCCTACGAGCAGTACTTC. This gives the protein CASSYATEAYEQYF. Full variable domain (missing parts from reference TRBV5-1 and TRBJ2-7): KAGVTQTPRYLIKTRGQQVTLSCSPISGHRSVSWYQQTPGQGLQFLFEYFSETQRNKGNFPGRFSGRQFSNSRSEMNVSTLELGDSALYLCASSYATEAYEQYFGPGTRLTVT.